This T cell receptor (beta chain) was recorded in a study of T cells in Graves' hyperthyroidism and ophthalmopathy. Broader study findings: Ophthalmopathy got predicted by the model a median roughly six months before its onset. Ophthalmopathy stood apart from stable hyperthyroidism in a 13 V-J model.

Comments on this clonotype: What it binds is not known.

Calling Graves' hyperthyroidism stable meant ophthalmopathy did not progress within 18 months. Amplification of TCR beta CDR3 regions used RNA as the template. In the first-round RT-PCR of the TCR CDR3, the HTBI primer set was used. From the multiplex PCR reads, TCRdb called clonotypes with MiXCR, one entry per CDR3 protein. The sample carries approximately 400,000 distinct CDR3 sequences, 15% to 17% recorded once. Between the trimmed V and J ends, which lost 2 bases and 4 bases, there was a span of 14 bases. CDR1 is SGHAT, CDR2 FQNNGV, per germline. The length of the CDR3 is 15 residues. The sequence was obtained from a woman aged 18 to 35 with Graves' hyperthyroidism. The sequenced sample was blood. J is TRBJ1-2 and V is TRBV11-2; D remains ambiguous. The CDR3 nucleotides are TGTGCCAGCAGCTTATCTAGGGCGGGGTTCTATGGCTACACCTTC. It yields the protein CASSLSRAGFYGYTF.